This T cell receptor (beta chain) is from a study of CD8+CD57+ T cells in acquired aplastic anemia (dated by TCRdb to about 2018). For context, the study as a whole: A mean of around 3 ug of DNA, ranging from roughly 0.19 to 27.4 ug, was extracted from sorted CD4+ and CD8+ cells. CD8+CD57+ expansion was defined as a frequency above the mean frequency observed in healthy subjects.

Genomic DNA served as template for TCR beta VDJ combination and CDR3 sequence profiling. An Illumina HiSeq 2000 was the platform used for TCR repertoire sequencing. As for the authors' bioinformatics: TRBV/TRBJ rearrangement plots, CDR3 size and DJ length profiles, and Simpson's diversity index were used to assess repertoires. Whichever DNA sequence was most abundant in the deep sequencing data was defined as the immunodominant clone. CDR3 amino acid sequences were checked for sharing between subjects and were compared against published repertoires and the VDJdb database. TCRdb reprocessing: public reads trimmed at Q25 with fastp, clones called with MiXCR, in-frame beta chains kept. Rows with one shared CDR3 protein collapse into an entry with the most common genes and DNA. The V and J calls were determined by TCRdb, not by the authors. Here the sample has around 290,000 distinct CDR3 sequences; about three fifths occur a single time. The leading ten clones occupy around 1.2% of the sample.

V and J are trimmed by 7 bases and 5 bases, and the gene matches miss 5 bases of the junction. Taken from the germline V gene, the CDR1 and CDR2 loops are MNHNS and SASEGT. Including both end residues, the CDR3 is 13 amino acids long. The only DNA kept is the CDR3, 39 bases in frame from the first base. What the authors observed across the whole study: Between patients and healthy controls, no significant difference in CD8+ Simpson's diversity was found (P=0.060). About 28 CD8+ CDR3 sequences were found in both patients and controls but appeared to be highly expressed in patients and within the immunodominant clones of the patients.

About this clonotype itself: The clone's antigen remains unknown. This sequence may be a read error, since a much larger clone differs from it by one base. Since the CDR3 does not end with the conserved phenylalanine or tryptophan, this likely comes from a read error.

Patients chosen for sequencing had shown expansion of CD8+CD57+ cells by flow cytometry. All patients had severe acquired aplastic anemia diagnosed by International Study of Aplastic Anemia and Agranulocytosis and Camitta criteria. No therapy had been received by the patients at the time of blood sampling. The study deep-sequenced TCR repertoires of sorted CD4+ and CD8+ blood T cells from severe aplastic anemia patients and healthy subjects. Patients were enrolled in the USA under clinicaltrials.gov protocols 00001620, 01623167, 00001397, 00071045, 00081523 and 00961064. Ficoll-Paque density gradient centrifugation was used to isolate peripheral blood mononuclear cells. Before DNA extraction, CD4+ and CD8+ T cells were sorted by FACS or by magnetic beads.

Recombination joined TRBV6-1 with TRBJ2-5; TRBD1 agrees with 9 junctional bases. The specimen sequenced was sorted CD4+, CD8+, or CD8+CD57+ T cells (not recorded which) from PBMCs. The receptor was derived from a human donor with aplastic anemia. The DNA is TGTGCCAGCAAGGGACAGGGAGCGGAGACCCAGTACGTC. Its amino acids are CASKGQGAETQYV.